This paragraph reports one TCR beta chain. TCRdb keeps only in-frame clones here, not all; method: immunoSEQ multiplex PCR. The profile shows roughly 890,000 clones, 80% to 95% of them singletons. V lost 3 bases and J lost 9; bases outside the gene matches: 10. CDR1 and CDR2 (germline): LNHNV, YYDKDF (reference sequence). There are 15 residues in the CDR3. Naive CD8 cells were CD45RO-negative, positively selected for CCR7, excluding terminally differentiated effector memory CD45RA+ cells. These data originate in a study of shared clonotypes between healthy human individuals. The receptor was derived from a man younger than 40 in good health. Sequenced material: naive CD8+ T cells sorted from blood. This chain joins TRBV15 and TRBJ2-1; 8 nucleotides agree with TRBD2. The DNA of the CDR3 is TGTGCCACCAGCAGCAACCCTCAGAGCGGGGGTGAGCAGTTCTTC. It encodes CATSSNPQSGGEQFF.